The 2 T cell receptor beta chains below all came from one sample that was sequenced in a study of neurological immune-mediated disorders (dated by TCRdb to about 2019). Library construction relied on 5' RACE. Data came from an Illumina HiSeq 2500. TCRdb trimmed public reads at Q25 via fastp, called clones via MiXCR and kept in-frame beta chains. Each entry merges the rows of one CDR3 protein and shows their most common DNA and genes. Across this sample there are tens of thousands of distinct CDR3 sequences, with around 2.5% seen only once. The leading ten clones occupy 2.4% of the sample. The sequencing sample was made of PBMCs. Source of these receptors: a man over 45 with multiple sclerosis.

This clonotype was picked up many times. The V gene is TRBV6-2 or TRBV6-3, the J gene TRBJ2-1, with 10 nucleotides matching TRBD2. In germline, CDR1 is MNHEY, CDR2 SVGEGT. V was clipped by 7 bases and J by 9 bases; unmatched bases: 12. CDR3 length equals 15 residues. CDR3 protein: CASNQRGGLWGEQFF. CDR3 DNA sequence: TGTGCCAGCAATCAGCGGGGGGGCCTTTGGGGTGAGCAGTTCTTC.

Many counts were recorded for this clonotype. The V gene is TRBV2, the J gene TRBJ1-2, with TRBD1 matching 7 bases. The CDR3 runs 14 residues. The ends lost 6 bases at V and 4 bases at J; junction bases unmatched: 8. The germline V gene has CDR1 SNHLY and CDR2 FYNNEI. The DNA for the CDR3 is TGTGCCAGCAGCAACCAGGGGGACCTCTATGGCTACACCTTC. It encodes CASSNQGDLYGYTF.